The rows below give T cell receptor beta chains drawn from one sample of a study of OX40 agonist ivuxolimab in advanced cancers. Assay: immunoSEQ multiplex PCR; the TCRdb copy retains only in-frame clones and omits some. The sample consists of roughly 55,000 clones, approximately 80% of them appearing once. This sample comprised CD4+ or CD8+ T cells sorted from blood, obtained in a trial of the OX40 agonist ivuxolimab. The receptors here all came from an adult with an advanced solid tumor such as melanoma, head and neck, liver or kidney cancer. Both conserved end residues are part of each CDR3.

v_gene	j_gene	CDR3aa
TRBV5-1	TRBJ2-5	CASSLPSGVETQYF
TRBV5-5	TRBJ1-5	CASSPKIGYNQPQHF
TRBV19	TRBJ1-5	CASSTPGGLGNQPQHF
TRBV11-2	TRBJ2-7	CAESDGSYEQYF
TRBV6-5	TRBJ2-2	CASSRTGNTGELFF
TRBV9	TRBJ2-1	CASSLRSGSYNEQFF
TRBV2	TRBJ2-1	CASTAYNEQFF
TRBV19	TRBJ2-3	CASSIGRATDTQYF
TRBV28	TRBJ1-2	CASTSGQDYGYTF
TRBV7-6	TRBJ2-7	CASSRGTANSYEQYF
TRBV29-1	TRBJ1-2	CSAILWGIQGLHF
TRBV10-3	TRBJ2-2	CAISEQGHRGAVF
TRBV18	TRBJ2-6	CASSPRQGWGSGANVLTF
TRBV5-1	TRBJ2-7	CASSPGEARGEQYF
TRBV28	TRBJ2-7	CATTSGGVPYEQYF
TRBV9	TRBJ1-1	CASSVAKGANTEAFF
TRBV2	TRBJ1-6	CASSTAGTGPSPLHF
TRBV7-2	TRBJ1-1	CASSRGGRNTEAFF
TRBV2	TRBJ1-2	CASRDEAGTGNGYTF
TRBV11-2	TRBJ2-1	CASSLAGTSYNEQFF
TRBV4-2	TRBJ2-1	CASSKGTSGSNEQFF
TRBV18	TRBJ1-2	CASSLGNQDYTF
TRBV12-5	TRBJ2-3	CASGSTDTQYF
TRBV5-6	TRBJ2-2	CASSLVTSGGFGELFF
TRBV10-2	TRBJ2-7	CASSESGTSNYEQYF
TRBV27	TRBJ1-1	CASSPPWGTEAFF
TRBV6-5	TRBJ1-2	CASSRSEGYGYTF
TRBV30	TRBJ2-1	CAWSVWSSGRSEQFF
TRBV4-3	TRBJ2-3	CASSPGGLGGYSADTQYF
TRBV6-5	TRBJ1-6	CASSIRRDWDSPLHF
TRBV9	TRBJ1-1	CASSVTAGRATEAFF
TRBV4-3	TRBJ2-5	CASSQDAPTGAGETQYF
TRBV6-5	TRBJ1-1	CASSHRGHTTEAFF
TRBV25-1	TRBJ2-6	CASSEWEKGLAGANVLTF
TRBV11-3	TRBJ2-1	CASSHTVNPRSSYNEQFF
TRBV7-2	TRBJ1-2	CASSLGYDNYGYTF
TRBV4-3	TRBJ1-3	CASSQDLRTGAGNTIYF